The 4 T cell receptor beta chains listed next were all sequenced from one sample in a study of tissue T cells after allogeneic stem cell transplantation. Steroid-refractory graft-versus-host disease after allogeneic hematopoietic cell transplant qualified adults for prospective research-autopsy enrollment. TCRdb's table, derived via immunoSEQ multiplex PCR, lists solely in-frame clones and lacks some. The profile shows several thousand clones, about three fifths of them singletons. The sample in question was jejunal tissue, obtained at autopsy. These receptors all stem from a male patient of 60 years or more with steroid-refractory graft-versus-host disease after an allogeneic stem cell transplant. Some T cells may be supplied by the graft donor.

This clone was recorded a few times. The V call is TRBV24-1, the J call TRBJ1-2; TRBD1 aligns across 9 bases. This CDR3 has 12 residues. The V segment lost 11 bases and the J segment 8 bases; nucleotides outside the gene matches: 8. Germline lookup yields CDR1 KGHDR and CDR2 SFDVKD. The CDR3 loop reads CARRDRDQGYTF. For the CDR3, the DNA is TGTGCCAGAAGGGACAGGGATCAAGGCTACACCTTC.

This clone occurred once. The V gene is TRBV6-1, the J gene TRBJ1-2; D might be TRBD1 (5 bases). The CDR3 spans 13 residues. CDR1 and CDR2 (germline): MNHNS, SASEGT. Trimming shortened V by 0 bases and J by 8 bases, and 10 bases separated the two germline ends. This CDR3 is CASSEASGYGYTF. CDR3 nucleotide sequence: TGTGCCAGCAGTGAAGCTTCAGGGTACGGCTACACCTTC.

The V gene is TRBV24-1, the J gene TRBJ1-3; D gene uncertain. Trimming took off 3 bases at V and 8 bases at J, with 19 bases between the two ends. Germline V CDR1 and CDR2: KGHDR, SFDVKD. This CDR3 comprises 16 residues. Here the CDR3 DNA reads TGTGCCACCAGTGATCCTCGGTTCTGGGAAAGGGACACCATATATTTT. Protein: CATSDPRFWERDTIYF.

The chain carries TRBV9 and TRBJ2-5; 9 nucleotides align to TRBD2. The CDR3 runs to 15 residues. Germline CDR1 reads SGDLS; CDR2 reads YYNGEE. Unmatched junction bases numbered 5, after V lost 4 bases and J lost 1 base. The CDR3 reads CASSPSAGGQETQYF. The CDR3 nucleotides are TGTGCCAGCAGCCCATCAGCGGGGGGCCAAGAGACCCAGTACTTC. Based on the CDR3 plus reference TRBV9 and TRBJ2-5, the full variable domain is DSGVTQTPKHLITATGQRVTLRCSPRSGDLSVYWYQQSLDQGLQFLIQYYNGEERAKGNILERFSAQQFPDLHSELNLSSLELGDSALYFCASSPSAGGQETQYFGPGTRLLVL.